This entry lists 18 T cell receptor beta chains sequenced from one sample in a study of T cell responses to AZD1222 COVID-19 vaccine. The table came from immunoSEQ multiplex PCR; TCRdb's copy has only in-frame clones and leaves some out. The table has 96,000 or so clones, 90% seen once. Sample: peripheral blood, taken on day 0 of AZD1222 vaccination. The receptors stem from an adult in good health.

V and J are TRBV5-6 and TRBJ1-1; D is perhaps TRBD1 (6 bases). The CDR3 spans 17 residues. The germline V and J ends were trimmed by 3 bases and 5 bases, with 23 bases remaining between them. Germline V CDR1 and CDR2: SGHDT, YYEEEE. The CDR3 here is CASSSFGAEGGKTEAFF. The DNA for the CDR3 is TGTGCCAGCAGCTCCTTCGGGGCAGAAGGGGGGAAGACTGAAGCTTTCTTT.

The V and J genes are TRBV5-4 and TRBJ2-7; TRBD2 agrees at 10 bases. Germline V gives CDR1 SGHNT, CDR2 YYREEE (reference sequence). This CDR3 is 15 amino acids long. The junction had 4 bases not matched to a gene; V was cut back by 0 bases and J by 4 bases. CDR3 DNA sequence: TGTGCCAGCAGCTTGGCTAGCGGGAGTGTATACGAGCAGTACTTC. It specifies CASSLASGSVYEQYF. The variable domain in full, completed from reference TRBV5-4 and TRBJ2-7, reads ETGVTQSPTHLIKTRGQQVTLRCSSQSGHNTVSWYQQALGQGPQFIFQYYREEENGRGNFPPRFSGLQFPNYSSELNVNALELDDSALYLCASSLASGSVYEQYFGPGTRLTVT.

The J gene is TRBJ1-3, the V gene TRBV9; 7 nucleotides agree with TRBD1. Trimming at V came to 2 bases and at J to 2 bases, leaving 4 bases not matched to a gene. CDR3 length: 15 residues. Looked up from germline, CDR1 is SGDLS and CDR2 is YYNGEE. The chain's CDR3 is CASSVGQVTGNTIYF. CDR3 coding DNA: TGTGCCAGCAGCGTCGGACAGGTAACTGGAAACACCATATATTTT.

This clone was counted a single time. J is TRBJ1-5 and V is TRBV30; 8 bases fit TRBD1. V gave up 4 bases and J gave up 6 bases; unmatched junction bases: 5. Per germline, CDR1 GTSNPN and CDR2 SVGIG (reference sequence). The CDR3 covers 13 residues. The CDR3 region is CAWTGGEGQPQHF. CDR3 sequence (DNA): TGTGCCTGGACAGGGGGCGAAGGTCAGCCCCAGCATTTT.

The V call is TRBV5-1, the J call TRBJ1-3; D unresolved. Germline lookup yields CDR1 SGHRS and CDR2 YFSETQ. Deletions cut 1 base from V and 0 bases from J, with 8 bases between. This CDR3 region has 15 residues. CDR3 in amino acids: CASSLKKHSGNTIYF. The DNA for the CDR3 is TGCGCCAGCAGCTTGAAGAAGCACTCTGGAAACACCATATATTTT.

J is TRBJ2-2 and V is TRBV7-2, with D unclear. Trimming shortened V by 0 bases and J by 3 bases, and 5 bases separated the two germline ends. The CDR3 is 14 residues long. Germline CDR1 is SGHTA and CDR2 is FQGNSA. The CDR3 nucleotides are TGTGCCAGCAGCTTAGCCGTGGACACCGGGGAGCTGTTTTTT. Translation: CASSLAVDTGELFF.

This clone was detected only once. This rearrangement joins TRBV5-8 to TRBJ2-7, with D possibly being TRBD2 (7 bases). The germline gives CDR1 SGHTS, CDR2 YDEGEE. V lost 6 bases and J 6 bases, leaving 19 bases between the germline ends. This CDR3 is built from 14 residues. CDR3 loop: CASIWGGGRREQYF. CDR3 in DNA: TGTGCCAGCATTTGGGGGGGCGGGCGTCGCGAGCAGTACTTC.

This sequence joins TRBV4-1 and TRBJ1-1; D is uncertain. The CDR3 has 15 residues. In germline, CDR1 is MGHRA, CDR2 YSYEKL. The V gene lost 0 bases and the J gene lost 0 bases, with 8 bases spanning the gap. The CDR3 sequence: CASSQERHMNTEAFF. CDR3 nucleotides: TGCGCCAGCAGCCAAGAGAGGCACATGAACACTGAAGCTTTCTTT.

This clone has a single count. This chain joins TRBV19 and TRBJ2-7; TRBD1 agrees at 10 bases. CDR3 length: 15 amino acids. The V and J ends lost 6 bases and 1 base, in that order; junction bases with no gene match: 6. Germline V gene lookup returns CDR1 LNHDA and CDR2 SQIVND (reference sequence). The CDR3 reads CASSGDRGVSYEQYF. The DNA for the CDR3 is TGTGCCAGTAGCGGGGACAGGGGTGTATCCTACGAGCAGTACTTC.

In its sample, this clone was seen once. The V call is TRBV4-3, the J call TRBJ2-1; the match to TRBD2 covers 14 bases. CDR1 LGHNA and CDR2 YSLEER come from the germline V gene. This CDR3 region has 16 residues. V shed 2 bases and J 6 bases; nucleotides not matched to a gene: 3. CDR3 protein: CASSQRLAGGFNEQFF. For the CDR3, the DNA is TGCGCCAGCAGCCAAAGACTAGCGGGGGGGTTCAATGAGCAGTTCTTC.

V is TRBV4-1 and J is TRBJ2-3; 7 nucleotides agree with TRBD1. The CDR3 length is 16 residues. V was pared by 4 bases and J by 0 bases, with 7 bases of the junction left unmatched. From germline, CDR1 is MGHRA and CDR2 YSYEKL. The DNA of the CDR3 is TGCGCCAGCAGCCTTATGCCGGGACAGAGCACAGATACGCAGTATTTT. Translating it yields CASSLMPGQSTDTQYF.

The chain couples TRBV20-1 to TRBJ2-7; perhaps D is TRBD1 or TRBD2 (5 bases each). The CDR3 covers 11 residues. From germline, CDR1 is DFQATT and CDR2 SNEGSKA (reference sequence). Trimming shortened V by 5 bases and J by 9 bases, and 14 bases separated the two germline ends. Here the CDR3 reads CSAGDLSLQYF. DNA for the CDR3: TGCAGTGCTGGGGACCTTAGCCTGCAGTACTTC.

The CDR3 region is CASSPGGWGNTIYF. As DNA, the CDR3 is TGTGCCAGCAGCCCCGGTGGATGGGGAAACACCATATATTTT. The chain has TRBV7-9 and TRBJ1-3; D not resolved. Looked up from germline, CDR1 is SEHNR and CDR2 is FQNEAQ (reference sequence). The CDR3 covers 14 residues. Trimming stripped 5 bases from V and 4 bases from J, with 12 bases between.

This chain uses TRBV11-2 with TRBJ2-1; unclear D gene. This CDR3 comprises 13 residues. Germline CDR1 and CDR2: SGHAT and FQNNGV. Trimming took off 7 bases at V and 9 bases at J, with 16 bases between the two ends. CDR3: CASTILPGTEQFF. In DNA form, the CDR3 reads TGTGCCAGCACGATTCTTCCGGGTACTGAGCAGTTCTTC. The complete variable domain, with remaining parts taken from reference TRBV11-2 and TRBJ2-1, reads EAGVAQSPRYKIIEKRQSVAFWCNPISGHATLYWYQQILGQGPKLLIQFQNNGVVDDSQLPKDRFSAERLKGVDSTLKIQPAKLEDSAVYLCASTILPGTEQFFGPGTRLTVL.

The chain employs TRBV6-1 and TRBJ1-6; 11 nucleotides agree with TRBD1. The CDR3 sequence is 17 residues long. V lost 2 bases and J lost 3; bases outside the gene matches: 3. Germline V gene lookup returns CDR1 MNHNS and CDR2 SASEGT. The CDR3 coding sequence is TGTGCCAGCAGTGAATCAGGGACAGGGGGCTATAATTCACCCCTCCACTTT. Translation gives CASSESGTGGYNSPLHF.

This sequence joins TRBV6-2 or TRBV6-3 and TRBJ2-7; TRBD1 is a possible D gene (5 bases). The length of the CDR3 is 13 residues. CDR1 is MNHEY and CDR2 is SVGEGT in the germline V gene. The V end was cut by 1 base, the J end by 3 bases, with 7 bases between. The CDR3 DNA is TGTGCCAGCAGTTACTGGGGCCTCTACGAGCAGTACTTC. This sequence encodes CASSYWGLYEQYF.

The chain is built from TRBV6-5 and TRBJ1-2; perhaps TRBD1 as D (6 bases). With 7 bases removed from V and 4 bases from J, the gap between germline ends came to 10 bases. The CDR3 contains 12 residues. CDR1 and CDR2 from the germline V gene are MNHEY and SVGAGI. DNA for the CDR3: TGTGCCAGCACGGGGGCGCGCTATGGCTACACCTTC. Translating gives CASTGARYGYTF.

The V gene is TRBV27, the J gene TRBJ2-2; no definite D call. CDR1 MNHEY and CDR2 SMNVEV come from the germline V gene (reference sequence). The CDR3 sequence is 15 residues long. Trimming removed 2 bases from V and 6 bases from J, with 13 bases in between. The CDR3 here is CASSLTIGHAGELFF. CDR3 DNA sequence: TGTGCCAGCAGTTTAACTATTGGCCACGCCGGGGAGCTGTTTTTT.